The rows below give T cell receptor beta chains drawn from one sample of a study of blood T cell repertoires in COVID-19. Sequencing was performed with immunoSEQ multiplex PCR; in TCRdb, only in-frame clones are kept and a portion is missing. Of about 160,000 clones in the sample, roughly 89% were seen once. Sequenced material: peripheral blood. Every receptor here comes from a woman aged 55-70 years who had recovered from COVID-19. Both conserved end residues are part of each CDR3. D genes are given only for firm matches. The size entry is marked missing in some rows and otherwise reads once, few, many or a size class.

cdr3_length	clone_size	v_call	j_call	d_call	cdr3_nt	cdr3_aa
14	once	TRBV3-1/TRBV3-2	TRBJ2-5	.	TGTGCCAGCAGCCAAGAGAATAGCGGAGAGACCCAGTACTTC	CASSQENSGETQYF
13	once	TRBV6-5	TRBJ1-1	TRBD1	TGTGCCAGCAGCCACAGGGGACCCACTGAAGCTTTCTTT	CASSHRGPTEAFF
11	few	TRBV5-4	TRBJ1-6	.	TGTGCCAGCAGCGGAGGAGGCTCCCTCCACTTT	CASSGGGSLHF
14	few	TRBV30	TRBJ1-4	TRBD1	TGTGCCTGGGAACCCAGGGGGCAGGGTGAAAAACTGTTTTTT	CAWEPRGQGEKLFF
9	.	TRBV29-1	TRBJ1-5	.	TGCAGACAGGGCCCGCCCCAGCATTTT	CRQGPPQHF
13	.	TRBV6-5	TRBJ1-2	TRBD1	TGTGCCAGCAGTCGACAGGGGAACTATGGCTACACCTTC	CASSRQGNYGYTF
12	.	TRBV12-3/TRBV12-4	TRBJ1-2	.	TGTGCCAGCAGTGGGCAGGGATATGGCTACACCTTC	CASSGQGYGYTF
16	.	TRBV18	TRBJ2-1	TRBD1	TGTGCCAGCTCACCACCCCGACAGGGCTCCTACAATGAGCAGTTCTTC	CASSPPRQGSYNEQFF
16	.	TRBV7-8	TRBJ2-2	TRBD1	TGTGCCAGCAGCTTAGCGTCCACAGGGGTCACCGGGGAGCTGTTTTTT	CASSLASTGVTGELFF
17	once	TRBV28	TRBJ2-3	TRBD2	TGTGCCAGCAGCGCGGGCCTAGCGGGGGGGCCTGGAGATACGCAGTATTTT	CASSAGLAGGPGDTQYF
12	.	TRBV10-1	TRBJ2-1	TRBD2	TGCGCCAGCAGTGTGCGAGCGGGGGAGCAGTTCTTC	CASSVRAGEQFF
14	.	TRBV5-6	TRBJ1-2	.	TGTGCCAGCAGCTTGGCCAGATCTAACTATGGCTACACCTTC	CASSLARSNYGYTF
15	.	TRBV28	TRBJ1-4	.	TGTGCCAGCAGTGACGGGGGGACCAGGAATGAAAAACTGTTTTTT	CASSDGGTRNEKLFF
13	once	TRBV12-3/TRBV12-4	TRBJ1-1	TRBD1	TGTGCCAGCAGCCGACAGGGAGGAACTGAAGCTTTCTTT	CASSRQGGTEAFF
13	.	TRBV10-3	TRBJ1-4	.	TGTGCCATCCAGGGAAGCCTTCATGAAAAACTGTTTTTT	CAIQGSLHEKLFF
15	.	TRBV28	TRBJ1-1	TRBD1	TGTGCCAGCAGTTTACAGGGGGCTAGGGTCACTGAAGCTTTCTTT	CASSLQGARVTEAFF
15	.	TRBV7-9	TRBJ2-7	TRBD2	TGTGCCAGCAGCTTAGGACTAGCGGGGGCCTACGAGCAGTACTTC	CASSLGLAGAYEQYF
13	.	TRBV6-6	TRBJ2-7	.	TGTGCCAGCACCCCCGGGGGTACCTACGAGCAGTACTTC	CASTPGGTYEQYF
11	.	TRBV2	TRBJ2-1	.	TGTGCCAGCAGCGGAGACAATGAGCAGTTCTTC	CASSGDNEQFF
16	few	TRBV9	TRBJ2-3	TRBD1	TGTGCCAGCAGCGTAATAGGGACAGAGGCTTCAGATACGCAGTATTTT	CASSVIGTEASDTQYF
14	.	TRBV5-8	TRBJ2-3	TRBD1	TGTGCCAGCAGCAAGGGACAGATCACAGATACGCAGTATTTT	CASSKGQITDTQYF
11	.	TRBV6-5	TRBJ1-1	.	TGTGCCAGCTCCGATCGGTATATAACTTTCTTT	CASSDRYITFF
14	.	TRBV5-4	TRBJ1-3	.	TGTGCCAGCAGCGTGGGGGGGCCTGGAAACACCATATATTTT	CASSVGGPGNTIYF
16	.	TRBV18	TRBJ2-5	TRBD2	TGTGCCAGCTCACCTCAGAGCGGGGGGATCCAAGAGACCCAGTACTTC	CASSPQSGGIQETQYF
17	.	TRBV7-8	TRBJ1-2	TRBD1	TGTGCCAGCAGCTTCTGGACAGGGGGACCTTCTAACTATGGCTACACCTTC	CASSFWTGGPSNYGYTF
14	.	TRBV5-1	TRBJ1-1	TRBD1	TGCGCCAGCAGCTGGGGACAGGGGGGTACTGAAGCTTTCTTT	CASSWGQGGTEAFF
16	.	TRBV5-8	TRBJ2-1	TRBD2	TGTGCCAGCAGCTCCCGAGCGGGGGGGCCCTACAATGAGCAGTTCTTC	CASSSRAGGPYNEQFF
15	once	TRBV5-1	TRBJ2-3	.	TGCGCCAGCAGCTTGTGGGGGCAGCGCACAGATACGCAGTATTTT	CASSLWGQRTDTQYF
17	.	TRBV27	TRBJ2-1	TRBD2	TGTGCCAGCAGTTTCGCGAAGGGAGGCGGGGGGGCGCATGAGCAGTTCTTC	CASSFAKGGGGAHEQFF
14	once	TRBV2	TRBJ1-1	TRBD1	TGTGCCAGCAGACGGGACAGGGAGAACACTGAAGCTTTCTTT	CASRRDRENTEAFF
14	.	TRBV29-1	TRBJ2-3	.	TGCAGCGTCTCCGGAGGGCCCCTTTCAAATACGCAGTATTTT	CSVSGGPLSNTQYF
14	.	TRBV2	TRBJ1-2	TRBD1	TGTGCCAGCAGCGCCAGACAGGGTCCCTATGGCTACACCTTC	CASSARQGPYGYTF
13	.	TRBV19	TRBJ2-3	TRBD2	TGTGCCAGTTGCAACGGGAGGGCAGATACGCAGTATTTT	CASCNGRADTQYF
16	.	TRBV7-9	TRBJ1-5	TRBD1	TGTGCCAGCAGCTTGGACAGGGACTATAGCAATCAGCCCCAGCATTTT	CASSLDRDYSNQPQHF
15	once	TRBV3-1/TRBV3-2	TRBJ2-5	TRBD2	TGTGCCAGCAGCCTAACTAGCGGGGACCAAGAGACCCAGTACTTC	CASSLTSGDQETQYF
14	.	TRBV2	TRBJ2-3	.	TGTGCCAGCAGCAGACAGGGAGGAACAGATACGCAGTATTTT	CASSRQGGTDTQYF
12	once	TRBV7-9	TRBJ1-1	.	TGTGCCAGCAGCTGGGCGAACACTGAAGCTTTCTTT	CASSWANTEAFF
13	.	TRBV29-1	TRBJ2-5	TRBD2	TGCAGCGCCGAGCCTAGCGGGGCGGAGACCCAGTACTTC	CSAEPSGAETQYF
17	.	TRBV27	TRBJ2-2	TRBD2	TGTGCCAGCAGTTTTCAAAAACTAGCGGGGGGGACCGGGGAGCTGTTTTTT	CASSFQKLAGGTGELFF
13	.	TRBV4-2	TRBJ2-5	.	TGTGCCAGCAGAGGGAGTGGGGGGGAGACCCAGTACTTC	CASRGSGGETQYF
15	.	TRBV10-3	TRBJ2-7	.	TGTGCCATCAGTGAGTCGACAGCCAGCTCCTACGAGCAGTACTTC	CAISESTASSYEQYF
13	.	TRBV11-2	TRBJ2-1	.	TGTGCCAGCAGCTTAGATCCTGGGAGGGAGCAGTTCTTC	CASSLDPGREQFF
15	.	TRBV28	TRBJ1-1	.	TGTGCCAGCAGTTTAGGGGGCGCAAGGAACACTGAAGCTTTCTTT	CASSLGGARNTEAFF
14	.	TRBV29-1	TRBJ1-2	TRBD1	TGCAGCGTTGAGGCAGGACAGGGCTACTATGGCTACACCTTC	CSVEAGQGYYGYTF
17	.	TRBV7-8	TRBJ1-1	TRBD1	TGTGCCAGCAGCTTAGAGGCAGGGGGCATCGATAGCACTGAAGCTTTCTTT	CASSLEAGGIDSTEAFF
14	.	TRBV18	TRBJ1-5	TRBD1	TGTGCCAGCTCACTTGACAGGGGGGAACAGCCCCAGCATTTT	CASSLDRGEQPQHF
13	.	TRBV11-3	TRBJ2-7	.	TGTGCCAGCAGCTTGAGGGTAGGCTACGAGCAGTACTTC	CASSLRVGYEQYF
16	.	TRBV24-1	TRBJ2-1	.	TGTGCCACCAGTGATCAACGGGTAAGGTCCTACAATGAGCAGTTCTTC	CATSDQRVRSYNEQFF
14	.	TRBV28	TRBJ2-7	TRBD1	TGTGCCAGCAGGCGGACAGGGGTTCAGCACGAGCAGTACTTC	CASRRTGVQHEQYF
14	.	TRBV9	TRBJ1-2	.	TGTGCCAGCAGCGTAGATGGCATATCTCAGGGCTACACCTTC	CASSVDGISQGYTF